These 8 T cell receptor beta chains were all obtained from the same sample, sequenced in a study of Ad26.COV2.S vaccination and SARS-CoV-2 variants. Treatment in this sample: 19 received Ad26.COV2.S at low or high dose, single or two shots; about 5 received placebo; per-sample allocation not given. Samples analyzed were those drawn on day 63 after the first vaccine or placebo injection. Sequencing used immunoSEQ multiplex PCR; TCRdb keeps in-frame clones, though not all of them. The sample carries about 320,000 clones, roughly 80% recorded once. The input for sequencing was peripheral blood, taken in a trial of Ad26.COV2.S vaccine versus placebo. These TCRs come from a person between 18 and 59 years old who received the Ad26.COV2.S COVID-19 vaccine or a placebo.

This clone was observed once. The genes are TRBV7-9 and TRBJ1-3, with a weak D call TRBD1 (6 bases). This CDR3 contains 13 residues. With 4 bases removed from V and 10 bases from J, the gap between germline ends came to 14 bases. The germline V gene has CDR1 SEHNR and CDR2 FQNEAQ (reference sequence). CDR3 bases: TGTGCCAGCAGCTCCCAGACAGGCGGTACCATATATTTT. It codes for CASSSQTGGTIYF. Looking up the rest from reference TRBV7-9 and TRBJ1-3 gives the full variable domain: DTGVSQNPRHKITKRGQNVTFRCDPISEHNRLYWYRQTLGQGPEFLTYFQNEAQLEKSRLLSDRFSAERPKGSFSTLEIQRTEQGDSAMYLCASSSQTGGTIYFGEGSWLTVV.

The V and J genes are TRBV27 and TRBJ2-7; TRBD1 agrees at 8 bases. The CDR3 runs 15 residues. Germline trimming cut 5 bases from V and 1 base from J; bases unmatched to any gene: 7. Germline CDR1 is MNHEY and CDR2 is SMNVEV (reference sequence). CDR3 nucleotides: TGTGCCAGCAGTCCTCAGGGGGCGATGTCCTACGAGCAGTACTTC. Translation gives CASSPQGAMSYEQYF.

The rearrangement links TRBV28 to TRBJ2-5; a weak D match, TRBD1 (6 bases). The CDR3 is 16 residues long. V was clipped by 6 bases and J by 2 bases, with 19 bases between them. Germline V gene lookup returns CDR1 MDHEN and CDR2 SYDVKM. The CDR3 nucleotides read TGTGCCAGCAGCTTGGGGGCAGGGGACGGTCAAGAGACCCAGTACTTC. Amino acids: CASSLGAGDGQETQYF.

The chain links TRBV6-5 to TRBJ2-5; TRBD1 matches 7 bases. CDR1 MNHEY and CDR2 SVGAGI come from the germline V gene. The CDR3 runs 14 residues. Trimming took 4 bases from V and 5 from J; bases not matched to a gene: 7. The CDR3 DNA reads TGTGCCAGCAGTTCAACAGGGGTGTGGGAGACCCAGTACTTC. Amino acids: CASSSTGVWETQYF.

This clone was seen ten or more times. The CDR3 bases are TGTGCCAGCAGGGGGACAGGTACCCTGCTGTTTTTT. Its translation is CASRGTGTLLFF. The chain couples TRBV2 to TRBJ2-2; 8 nucleotides match TRBD1. V gave up 6 bases and J gave up 13 bases; unmatched junction bases: 7. The germline V gene encodes CDR1 SNHLY and CDR2 FYNNEI. The CDR3 consists of 12 residues.

The V call is TRBV28, the J call TRBJ1-2; D gene uncertain. Germline V CDR1 and CDR2: MDHEN, SYDVKM. This CDR3 spans 12 amino acids. V lost 6 bases to trimming and J lost 4 bases, with 9 bases between them. The CDR3 DNA sequence: TGTGCCAGCAGCTCACAGCTCTATGGCTACACCTTC. Its protein product is CASSSQLYGYTF.

This chain uses TRBV3-1 (or the pseudogene TRBV3-2) with TRBJ1-6; no definite D call. Germline V lookup: CDR1 LGHDT, CDR2 YNNKEL (reference sequence). The CDR3 is 16 amino acids. Trimming took off 1 base at V and 2 bases at J, with 9 bases between the two ends. Here the CDR3 reads CASSQVPYTYNSPLHF. For the CDR3, the DNA is TGTGCCAGCAGCCAAGTCCCATACACCTATAATTCACCCCTCCACTTT.

V gene TRBV13 combines with J gene TRBJ2-7; unclear D gene. The CDR3 consists of 13 residues. The germline V and J ends were trimmed by 4 bases and 3 bases, with 10 bases remaining between them. Germline lookup yields CDR1 PRHDT and CDR2 FYEKMQ (reference sequence). The CDR3 is CASSWEPHYEQYF. As DNA, the CDR3 is TGTGCCAGCAGCTGGGAACCACACTACGAGCAGTACTTC.